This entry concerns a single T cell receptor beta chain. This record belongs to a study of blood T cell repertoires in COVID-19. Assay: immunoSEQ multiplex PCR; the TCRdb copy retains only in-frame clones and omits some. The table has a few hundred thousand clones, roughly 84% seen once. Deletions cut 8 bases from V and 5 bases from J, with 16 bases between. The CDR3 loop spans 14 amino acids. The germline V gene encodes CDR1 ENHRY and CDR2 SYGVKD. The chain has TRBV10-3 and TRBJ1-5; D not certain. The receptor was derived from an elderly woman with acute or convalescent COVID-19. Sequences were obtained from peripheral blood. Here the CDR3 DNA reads TGTGCCATCCCCTCCGAGGAAGGCCATCAGCCCCAGCATTTT. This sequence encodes CAIPSEEGHQPQHF.